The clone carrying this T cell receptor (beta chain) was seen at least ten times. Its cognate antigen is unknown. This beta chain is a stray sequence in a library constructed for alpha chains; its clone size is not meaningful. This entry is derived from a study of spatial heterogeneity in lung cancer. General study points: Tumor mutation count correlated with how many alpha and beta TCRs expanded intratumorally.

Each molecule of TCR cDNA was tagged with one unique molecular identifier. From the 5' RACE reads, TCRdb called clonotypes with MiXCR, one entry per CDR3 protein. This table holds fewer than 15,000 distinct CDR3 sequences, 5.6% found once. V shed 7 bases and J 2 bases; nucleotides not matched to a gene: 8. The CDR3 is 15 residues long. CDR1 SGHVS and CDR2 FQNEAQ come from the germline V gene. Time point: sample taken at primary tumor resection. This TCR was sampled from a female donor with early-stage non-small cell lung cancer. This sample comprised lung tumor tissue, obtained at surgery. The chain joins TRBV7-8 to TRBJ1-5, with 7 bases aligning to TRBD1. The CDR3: CASTRDRAGNQPQHF. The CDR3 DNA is TGTGCCAGCACCCGAGACAGGGCCGGCAATCAGCCCCAGCATTTT.